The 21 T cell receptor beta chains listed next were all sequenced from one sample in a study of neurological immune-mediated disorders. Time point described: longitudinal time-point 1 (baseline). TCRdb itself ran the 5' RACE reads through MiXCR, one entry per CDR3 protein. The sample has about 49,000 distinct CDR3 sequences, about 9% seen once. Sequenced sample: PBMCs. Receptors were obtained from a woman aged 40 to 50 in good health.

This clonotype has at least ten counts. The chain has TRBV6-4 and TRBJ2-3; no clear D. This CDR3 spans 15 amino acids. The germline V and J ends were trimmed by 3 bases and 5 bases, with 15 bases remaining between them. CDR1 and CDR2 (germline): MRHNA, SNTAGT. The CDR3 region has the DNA TGTGCCAGCAGTGAAAACATCCAGAGAATAGATACGCAGTATTTT. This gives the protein CASSENIQRIDTQYF.

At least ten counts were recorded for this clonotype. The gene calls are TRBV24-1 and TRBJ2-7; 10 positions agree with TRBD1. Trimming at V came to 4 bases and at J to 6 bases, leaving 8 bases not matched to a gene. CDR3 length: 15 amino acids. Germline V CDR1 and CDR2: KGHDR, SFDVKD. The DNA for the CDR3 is TGTGCCACCAGTGACCCTCGGGACAGGGGAGGCGAGCAGTACTTC. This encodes CATSDPRDRGGEQYF.

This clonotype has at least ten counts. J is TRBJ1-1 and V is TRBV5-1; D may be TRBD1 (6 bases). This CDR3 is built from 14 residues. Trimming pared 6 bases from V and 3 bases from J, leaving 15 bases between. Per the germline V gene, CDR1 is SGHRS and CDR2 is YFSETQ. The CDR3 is CASTYWGGDTEAFF. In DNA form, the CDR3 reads TGCGCCAGCACCTACTGGGGGGGCGACACTGAAGCTTTCTTT.

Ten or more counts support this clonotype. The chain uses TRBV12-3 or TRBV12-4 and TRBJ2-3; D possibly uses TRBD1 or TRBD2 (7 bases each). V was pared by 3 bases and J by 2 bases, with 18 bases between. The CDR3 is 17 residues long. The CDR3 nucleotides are TGTGCCAGCAGTTTCAGGGGGGGCGGGAGTAACACAGATACGCAGTATTTT. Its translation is CASSFRGGGSNTDTQYF.

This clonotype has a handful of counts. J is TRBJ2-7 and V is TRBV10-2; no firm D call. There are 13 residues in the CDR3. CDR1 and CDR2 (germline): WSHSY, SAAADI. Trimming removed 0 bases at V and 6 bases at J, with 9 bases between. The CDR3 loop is CASSESEGIEQYF. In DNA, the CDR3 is TGCGCCAGCAGTGAGTCTGAAGGGATCGAGCAGTACTTC.

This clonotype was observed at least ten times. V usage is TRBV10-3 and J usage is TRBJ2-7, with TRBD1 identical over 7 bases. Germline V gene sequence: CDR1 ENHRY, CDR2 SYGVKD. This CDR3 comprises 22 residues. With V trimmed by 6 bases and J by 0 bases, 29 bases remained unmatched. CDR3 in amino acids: CAIRSHPDPRQGLTWGSYEQYF. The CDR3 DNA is TGTGCCATCAGATCACACCCCGACCCCCGACAGGGCCTAACCTGGGGCTCCTACGAGCAGTACTTC.

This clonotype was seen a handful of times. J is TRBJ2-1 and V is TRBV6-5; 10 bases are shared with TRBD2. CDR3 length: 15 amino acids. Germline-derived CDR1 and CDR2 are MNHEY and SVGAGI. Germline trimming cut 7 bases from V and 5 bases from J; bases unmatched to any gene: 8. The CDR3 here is CASTHTSGVDNEQFF. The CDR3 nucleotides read TGTGCCAGCACACATACTAGCGGGGTCGACAATGAGCAGTTCTTC.

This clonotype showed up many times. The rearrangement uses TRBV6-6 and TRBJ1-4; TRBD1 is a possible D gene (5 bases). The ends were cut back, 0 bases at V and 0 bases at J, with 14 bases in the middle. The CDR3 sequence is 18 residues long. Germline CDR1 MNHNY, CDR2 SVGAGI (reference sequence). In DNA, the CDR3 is TGTGCCAGCAGTTACTCGATCGGGCTAGGGGCAACTAATGAAAAACTGTTTTTT. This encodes CASSYSIGLGATNEKLFF.

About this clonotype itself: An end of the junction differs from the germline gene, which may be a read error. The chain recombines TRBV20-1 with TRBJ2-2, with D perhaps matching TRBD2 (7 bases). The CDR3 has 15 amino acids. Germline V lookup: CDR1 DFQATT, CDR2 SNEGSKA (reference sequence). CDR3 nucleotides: TGCAGTGCTAGAGATCGTCGCGGGGGCACCAGGGAGCTGTTTTTT. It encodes CSARDRRGGTRELFF.

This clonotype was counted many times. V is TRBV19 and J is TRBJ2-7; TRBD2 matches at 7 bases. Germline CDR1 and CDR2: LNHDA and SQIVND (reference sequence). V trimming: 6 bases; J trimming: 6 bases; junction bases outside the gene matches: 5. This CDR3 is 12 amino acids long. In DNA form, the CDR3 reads TGTGCCAGTAGCGGGGGGATCGGCGAGCAGTACTTC. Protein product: CASSGGIGEQYF.

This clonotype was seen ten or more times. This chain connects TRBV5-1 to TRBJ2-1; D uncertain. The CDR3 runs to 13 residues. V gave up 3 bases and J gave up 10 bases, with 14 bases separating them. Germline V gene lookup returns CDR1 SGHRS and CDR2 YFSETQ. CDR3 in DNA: TGCGCCAGCAGCTCTCCCGAACGGTGGGAGCAGTTCTTC. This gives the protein CASSSPERWEQFF.

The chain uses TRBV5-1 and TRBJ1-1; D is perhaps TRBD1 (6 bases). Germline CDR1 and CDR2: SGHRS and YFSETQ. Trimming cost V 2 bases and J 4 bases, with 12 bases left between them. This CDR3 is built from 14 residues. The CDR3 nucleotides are TGCGCCAGCAGCTTACGGCTAGGGGGCACTGAAGCTTTCTTT. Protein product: CASSLRLGGTEAFF.

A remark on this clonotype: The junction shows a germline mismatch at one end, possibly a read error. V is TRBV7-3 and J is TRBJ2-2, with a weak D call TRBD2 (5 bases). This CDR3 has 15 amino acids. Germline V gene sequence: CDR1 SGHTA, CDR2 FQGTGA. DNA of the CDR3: TGTGCCAGCAGCTTAGGGAAGGGAGAGGCCGGGGAGCGGTTTTTT. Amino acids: CASSLGKGEAGERFF.

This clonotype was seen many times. CDR3 in DNA: TGTGCCAGCAGTTTGACTAGCGGGGGGAGTGAGCAGTTCTTC. As protein: CASSLTSGGSEQFF. V is TRBV12-3 or TRBV12-4 and J is TRBJ2-1; 13 nucleotides match TRBD2. The CDR3 has 14 amino acids. The junction had 2 bases not matched to a gene; V was cut back by 3 bases and J by 9 bases.

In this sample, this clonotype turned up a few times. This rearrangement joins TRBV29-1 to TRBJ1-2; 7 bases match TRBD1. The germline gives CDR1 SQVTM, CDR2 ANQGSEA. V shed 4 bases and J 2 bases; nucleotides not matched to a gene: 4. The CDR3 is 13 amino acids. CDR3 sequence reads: CSVGTGGNYGYTF. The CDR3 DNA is TGCAGCGTTGGGACAGGAGGAAACTATGGCTACACCTTC.

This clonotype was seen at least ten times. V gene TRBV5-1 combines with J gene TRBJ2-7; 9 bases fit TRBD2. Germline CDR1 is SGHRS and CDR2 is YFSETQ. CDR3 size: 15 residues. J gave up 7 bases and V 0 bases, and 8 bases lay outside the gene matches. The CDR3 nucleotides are TGCGCCAGCAGCTTGGTGTTAGCGGGAGTGGAAGAGCAGTACTTC. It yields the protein CASSLVLAGVEEQYF.

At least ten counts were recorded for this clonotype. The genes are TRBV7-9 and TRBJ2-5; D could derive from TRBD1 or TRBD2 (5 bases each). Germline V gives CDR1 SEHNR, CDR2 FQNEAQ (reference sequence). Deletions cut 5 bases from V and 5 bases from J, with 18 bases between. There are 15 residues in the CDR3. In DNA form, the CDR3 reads TGTGCCAGCAGCCTGGGACGGGTAGAAAGGGAGACCCAGTACTTC. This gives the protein CASSLGRVERETQYF.

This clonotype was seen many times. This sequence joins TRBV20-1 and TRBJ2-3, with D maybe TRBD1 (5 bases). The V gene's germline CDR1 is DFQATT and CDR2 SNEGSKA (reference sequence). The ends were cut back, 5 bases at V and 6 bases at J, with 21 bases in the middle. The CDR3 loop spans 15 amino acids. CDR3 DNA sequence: TGCAGTGCTCCACCGACAGCTGGCGGAGTCGATACGCAGTATTTT. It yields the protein CSAPPTAGGVDTQYF.

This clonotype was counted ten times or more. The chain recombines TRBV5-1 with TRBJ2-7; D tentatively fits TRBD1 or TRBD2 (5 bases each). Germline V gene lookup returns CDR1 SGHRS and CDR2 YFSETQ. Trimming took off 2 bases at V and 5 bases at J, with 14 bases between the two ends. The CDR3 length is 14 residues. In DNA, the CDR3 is TGCGCCAGCAGCTTTACACCCATGGGGGACGAGCAGTACTTC. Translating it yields CASSFTPMGDEQYF.

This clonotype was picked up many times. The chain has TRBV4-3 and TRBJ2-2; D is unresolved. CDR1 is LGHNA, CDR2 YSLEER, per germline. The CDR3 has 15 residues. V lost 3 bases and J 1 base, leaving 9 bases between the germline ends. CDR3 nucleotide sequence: TGCGCCAGCAGCCAGGCCTGGGGGAACACCGGGGAGCTGTTTTTT. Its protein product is CASSQAWGNTGELFF.

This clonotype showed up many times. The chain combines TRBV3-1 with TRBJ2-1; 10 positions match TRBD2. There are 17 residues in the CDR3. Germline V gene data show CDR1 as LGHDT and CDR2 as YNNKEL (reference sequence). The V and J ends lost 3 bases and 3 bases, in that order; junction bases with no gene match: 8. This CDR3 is CASSQLPTSGFYNEQFF. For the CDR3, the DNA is TGTGCCAGCAGCCAGCTCCCGACTAGCGGGTTCTACAATGAGCAGTTCTTC.